These T cell receptor beta chains were read from a single sample in a study of blood T cell repertoires in COVID-19. Sequencing was performed with immunoSEQ multiplex PCR; in TCRdb, only in-frame clones are kept and a portion is missing. The sample lists over 85,000 clones; around three quarters were seen once. Source material: peripheral blood. The receptor source for this set is a woman aged 60-75 years with acute or convalescent COVID-19. Each CDR3 is given with its conserved first and last residue. The D gene is left open where the match is weak. The size field is filled for only some rows; it gives once, few, many or a size class.

D,V,J,size,DNA,CDR3
-,TRBV4-1,TRBJ1-2,few,TGCGCCAGCAGCCAAGATTACGGGAACTATGGCTACACCTTC,CASSQDYGNYGYTF
-,TRBV7-2,TRBJ2-1,-,TGTGCCAGCAGCTTACAAGTTTCCACTAACAATGAGCAGTTCTTC,CASSLQVSTNNEQFF
TRBD1,TRBV9,TRBJ1-4,-,TGTGCCAGCAGCGCCGGGACAGGTATACGGGAAAAACTGTTTTTT,CASSAGTGIREKLFF
-,TRBV24-1,TRBJ1-5,-,TGTGCCACCGGAGCAGGGACTTCGAATCAGCCCCAGCATTTT,CATGAGTSNQPQHF
-,TRBV5-1,TRBJ1-1,-,TGCGCCAGCAGCTTACAGGGTTACACTGAAGCTTTCTTT,CASSLQGYTEAFF
TRBD2,TRBV9,TRBJ2-2,-,TGTGCCAGCAGCGCCCGGGGAGGGCACACCGGGGAGCTGTTTTTT,CASSARGGHTGELFF
TRBD1,TRBV7-3,TRBJ1-1,-,TGTGCCAGCAGCTTATTCCCAGGACAGGCCTCTTCGGAAGCTTTCTTT,CASSLFPGQASSEAFF
TRBD1,TRBV7-8,TRBJ2-1,-,TGTGCCAGCAGAGGGACAGGAGAACGGGGTGAGCAGTTCTTC,CASRGTGERGEQFF
-,TRBV5-4,TRBJ1-3,-,TGTGCCAGCAGCCCCGGGGGCTCTGGAAACACCATATATTTT,CASSPGGSGNTIYF
TRBD1,TRBV10-3,TRBJ1-3,-,TGTGCCATCAGTGATGTGGGACAGGGGTCCTCTGGAAACACCATATATTTT,CAISDVGQGSSGNTIYF
TRBD1,TRBV7-2,TRBJ1-1,-,TGTGCCAGCAGCTCCGGGACAGGGGGCCCAACTGAAGCTTTCTTT,CASSSGTGGPTEAFF
-,TRBV29-1,TRBJ1-2,few,TGCAGCGTTGCGTCAGGAAATGGCTACACCTTC,CSVASGNGYTF
-,TRBV20-1,TRBJ2-3,-,TGCAGTGCTAGTGTCCTGAGCACAGATACGCAGTATTTT,CSASVLSTDTQYF
-,TRBV6-5,TRBJ1-1,many,TGTGCCAGCAGCCGATCGTCACAGGGGAACACTGAAGCTTTCTTT,CASSRSSQGNTEAFF
TRBD2,TRBV30,TRBJ2-3,-,TGTGCCTGGAGACGGGGGGGCCCCACAGATACGCAGTATTTT,CAWRRGGPTDTQYF
TRBD1,TRBV7-3,TRBJ2-2,-,TGTGCCAGCAGTTCCGGGACAGGAGACACCGGGGAGCTGTTTTTT,CASSSGTGDTGELFF
-,TRBV5-1,TRBJ2-4,-,TGCGCCAGCAGCTTGGCCTTCGGAGCCAAAAACATTCAGTACTTC,CASSLAFGAKNIQYF
-,TRBV14,TRBJ1-3,-,TGTGCCAGCAGCCAAGCTCCTCCAGGATTCTCTGGAAACACCATATATTTT,CASSQAPPGFSGNTIYF
-,TRBV7-2,TRBJ2-3,-,TGTGCCAGCAGCTTAGGGCCGTTCACAGATACGCAGTATTTT,CASSLGPFTDTQYF
TRBD1,TRBV18,TRBJ1-4,-,TGTGCCAGCTCACCAGAGGGGGGACAGCTAAATGAAAAACTGTTTTTT,CASSPEGGQLNEKLFF
-,TRBV6-1,TRBJ1-1,-,TGTGCCAGCAGTGATTCAGGGGCCACTGAAGCTTTCTTT,CASSDSGATEAFF
TRBD1,TRBV5-1,TRBJ1-1,-,TGCGCCAGCAGCTTGGCTAGGACAGGGTTAACTGAAGCTTTCTTT,CASSLARTGLTEAFF
-,TRBV15,TRBJ1-6,-,TGTGCCACCAGCAGAGATTGGGGGCCCGGGAATTCACCCCTCCACTTT,CATSRDWGPGNSPLHF
-,TRBV12-2,TRBJ1-6,-,TGTGCAAGTTTAGGCCAGGGCTTTAATTCACCCCTCCACTTT,CASLGQGFNSPLHF
-,TRBV7-2,TRBJ1-3,-,TGTGCCAGCAGCTTAGACCGACCAACAGGGACTGGAAACACCATATATTTT,CASSLDRPTGTGNTIYF
TRBD1,TRBV12-3/TRBV12-4,TRBJ1-2,-,TGTGCCAGCAGTACGTCACAGGGGAAGGGCTACACCTTC,CASSTSQGKGYTF
-,TRBV24-1,TRBJ2-2,-,TGTGCCACCAGTGATTGGGGCAGGGATCCCAGTAGGCTGTTTTTT,CATSDWGRDPSRLFF
-,TRBV29-1,TRBJ2-2,few,TGCAGCGTATCAAACACCGGGGAGCTGTTTTTT,CSVSNTGELFF
-,TRBV20-1,TRBJ1-3,-,TGCAGTGCTAGTCCGGGAAACACCATATATTTT,CSASPGNTIYF
-,TRBV10-2,TRBJ1-1,-,TGCGCCAGCAGTGGGGACTGGGGGGCTGAAGCTTTCTTT,CASSGDWGAEAFF
-,TRBV30,TRBJ1-2,-,TGTGCCTGGACACGAGGGGGTGGCTACACCTTC,CAWTRGGGYTF
TRBD1,TRBV7-2,TRBJ1-2,-,TGTGCCAGCAGCCTGGGACAGGGGGCCCTAGTCTATGGCTACACCTTC,CASSLGQGALVYGYTF
-,TRBV28,TRBJ1-3,-,TGTGCCAGCAGTTTACCGGGACACTTCTCTGGAAACACCATATATTTT,CASSLPGHFSGNTIYF
-,TRBV5-1,TRBJ1-1,few,TGCGCCAGCAGCGTCGGGGGATTGACAGACACTGAAGCTTTCTTT,CASSVGGLTDTEAFF
-,TRBV15,TRBJ2-7,few,TGTGCCACCAGCAGAGATGCGTTTGACTACGAGCAGTACTTC,CATSRDAFDYEQYF
-,TRBV6-5,TRBJ2-3,few,TGTGCCAGCAGTTACTCGGAAAGGGGAGATACGCAGTATTTT,CASSYSERGDTQYF
TRBD1,TRBV5-1,TRBJ1-4,-,TGCGCCAGCAGTCTGGAGGGGGACAGACGATGGGAAAAACTGTTTTTT,CASSLEGDRRWEKLFF
TRBD1,TRBV14,TRBJ2-7,-,TGTGCCAGCAGCCAGACAGGGACCCGCCCTTCCTACGAGCAGTACTTC,CASSQTGTRPSYEQYF
TRBD1,TRBV29-1,TRBJ2-7,many,TGCAGCGTTATGACAGGGGGAAGCTCCTACGAGCAGTACTTC,CSVMTGGSSYEQYF
-,TRBV28,TRBJ1-4,few,TGTGCCAGCAGTTTATCAGTTACCGCAACTAATGAAAAACTGTTTTTT,CASSLSVTATNEKLFF
-,TRBV6-1,TRBJ1-5,few,TGTGCCAGCAGTGAAAGGAGGTCGGATCAGCCCCAGCATTTT,CASSERRSDQPQHF
TRBD1,TRBV28,TRBJ1-1,-,TGTGCCAGCAGGGGACAGGATCTCGAAGCTTTCTTT,CASRGQDLEAFF
TRBD1,TRBV19,TRBJ1-6,-,TGTGCCAGTTTCCTCCCCCGGGGACAACAGGGGGCTTTTTCACCCCTCCACTTT,CASFLPRGQQGAFSPLHF
-,TRBV28,TRBJ1-2,-,TGTGCCAGCAGTTCAGGGGAGGGGTATGGCTACACCTTC,CASSSGEGYGYTF
TRBD1,TRBV7-6,TRBJ1-5,-,TGTGCCAGCAGCGCCCAGACAGGGGAGAGCAATCAGCCCCAGCATTTT,CASSAQTGESNQPQHF
TRBD1,TRBV5-1,TRBJ1-1,-,TGCGCCAGCAGCTTGGCGGGACAGGGCAATGAAGCTTTCTTT,CASSLAGQGNEAFF
-,TRBV13,TRBJ2-1,many,TGTGCCAGCAGCTCACCCCCCGGTCGCGGTCGATCCTACAATGAGCAGTTCTTC,CASSSPPGRGRSYNEQFF
-,TRBV5-5,TRBJ1-2,-,TGTGCCAGCAGCTCGGGGTTCGGCGGGTACTATGGCTACACCTTC,CASSSGFGGYYGYTF
-,TRBV9,TRBJ2-6,-,TGTGCCAGCAGCGAGGGAGATGGGGGGAGCTCTGGGGCCAACGTCCTGACTTTC,CASSEGDGGSSGANVLTF
TRBD1,TRBV13,TRBJ2-1,-,TGTGCCAGCAGCCAAGTAGATGGGGACAGGAGCTCCTACAATGAGCAGTTCTTC,CASSQVDGDRSSYNEQFF
TRBD1,TRBV4-2,TRBJ2-7,-,TGTGCCAGCAGCCCCGGACAGGTCGGGGCCTACGAGCAGTACTTC,CASSPGQVGAYEQYF
TRBD2,TRBV28,TRBJ2-1,-,TGTGCCAGCAGTTTGACTAGCGGGGGTAGGAATGAGCAGTTCTTC,CASSLTSGGRNEQFF